The sequence of this TCR beta chain was determined in a study of CD8+CD57+ T cells in acquired aplastic anemia. Study background: Sorted cells (CD4+ and CD8+) yielded DNA amounts that averaged roughly 3 ug.

Only patients with CD8+CD57+ cell expansion on flow cytometry were chosen for sequencing. Acquired aplastic anemia of severe grade affected all patients. No patient had been given any therapy when blood was sampled. The CDR3 totals 11 residues. V trimming: 7 bases; J trimming: 8 bases; junction bases outside the gene matches: 4. Genomic DNA, the template, was used for profiling of the TCR beta VDJ and CDR3. TCRdb fed the reads into MiXCR, producing one record per CDR3 protein. The repertoire has about 180,000 distinct CDR3 sequences, 48% of them found once; the top ten carry about 1.8%. This receptor was taken from a human donor with aplastic anemia. Sequences were obtained from sorted CD4+, CD8+, or CD8+CD57+ T cells (not recorded which) from PBMCs. The rearrangement joins TRBV12-3 or TRBV12-4 to TRBJ1-2; 7 bases agree with TRBD1. The CDR3 nucleotides are TGTGCCAGCACCGACAGGGACGGCTACACCTTC. Residues: CASTDRDGYTF.